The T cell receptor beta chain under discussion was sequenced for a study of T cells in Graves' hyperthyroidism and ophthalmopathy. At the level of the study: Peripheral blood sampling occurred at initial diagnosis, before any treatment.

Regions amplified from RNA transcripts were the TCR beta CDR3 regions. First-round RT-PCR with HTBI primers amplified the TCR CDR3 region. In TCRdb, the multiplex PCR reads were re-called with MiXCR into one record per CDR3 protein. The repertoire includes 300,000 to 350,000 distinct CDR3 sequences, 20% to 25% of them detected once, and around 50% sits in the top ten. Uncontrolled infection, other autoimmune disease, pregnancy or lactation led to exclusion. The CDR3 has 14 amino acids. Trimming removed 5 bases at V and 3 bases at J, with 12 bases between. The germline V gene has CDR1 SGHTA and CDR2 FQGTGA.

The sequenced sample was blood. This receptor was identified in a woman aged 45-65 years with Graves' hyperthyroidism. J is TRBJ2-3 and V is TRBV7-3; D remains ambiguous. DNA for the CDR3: TGTGCCAGCAGCCATAAAGGAATAACAGATACGCAGTATTTT. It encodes CASSHKGITDTQYF.